The clone carrying this T cell receptor (beta chain) was seen only a few times. Its target is not known. The CDR3 totals 15 residues. From germline, CDR1 is DFQATT and CDR2 SNEGSKA (reference sequence). The data were obtained in a study of blood T cells in healthy people across ages. Sample-barcoded 5' priming and a J-beta primer mix drove a second PCR of 7 to 11 cycles. TCRdb reprocessed the 5' RACE reads with MiXCR, giving one entry per CDR3 protein. The data hold approximately 800,000 distinct CDR3 sequences, with 20% to 30% observed a single time. Study-level points and caveats: What prevented conclusive comparison of naive and antigen-experienced cells was that PBMCs were unsorted.

These data are also associated with another study on T cells of mothers and their children. This second report adds: TCR recombination output is shaped by thymic selection similarly in related and unrelated pairs.

J is TRBJ2-1 and V is TRBV20-1; perhaps TRBD1 as D (6 bases). The J call may be incorrect, as the DNA end agrees better with TRBJ2-7. This sequence originates from a boy aged 5-17 years in good health. Sequencing used blood. The CDR3 loop reads CSARDRQDPSYEQYF. The CDR3 coding sequence is TGCAGTGCTAGAGATAGACAGGATCCCTCCTACGAGCAGTACTTC.